Given below is one TCR beta chain in context. As yet, its antigen is unknown. Data came from immunoSEQ multiplex PCR; TCRdb stores just in-frame clones and leaves some out. The data show 65,000 to 95,000 clones, roughly 84% seen once. Germline V CDR1 and CDR2: SNHLY, FYNNEI. The J segment lost 6 bases and the V segment lost 4 bases, leaving 5 bases of the junction unmatched. CDR3 length: 13 residues. This sample stems from a study of T cell responses to AZD1222 COVID-19 vaccine. The overall study: Pooling covered second doses at about 4 or about 12 weeks.

Study results and caveats: Donors were chiefly white British, with a greater number of females, and clonal diversity was perhaps underestimated. Regions left unmutated in variants are reportedly the target of nearly half of spike-specific TCRs.

The source of this sequence is an adult in good health. Specimen: peripheral blood, collected on day 0 of AZD1222 vaccination. The V and J genes are TRBV2 and TRBJ1-2; the match to TRBD1 covers 7 bases. The CDR3 loop reads CASSGRGWDGYTF. CDR3 in DNA: TGTGCCAGCAGTGGCAGGGGGTGGGATGGCTACACCTTC.